The present T cell receptor (beta chain) was sequenced within a study of CD8 T cells in ankylosing spondylitis. Study conclusions and caveats: A TCR beta motif of fewer than ten highly homologous variants appeared characteristic of ankylosing spondylitis blood.

Germline values: CDR1 SGHRS, CDR2 YFSETQ. V lost 0 bases and J 4 bases, leaving 12 bases between the germline ends. The CDR3 consists of 15 residues. MiXCR, applied by TCRdb to the 5' RACE reads, yields one record per CDR3 protein. The data contain approximately 550,000 distinct CDR3 sequences, 12% of them singletons. This clonotype was found a few times. Its antigen is still unknown. The chain is built from TRBV5-1 and TRBJ2-3; no clear D gene. Sequencing was performed on blood, either unsorted or a sorted T cell fraction (not recorded which). This clonotype was obtained from a male donor with ankylosing spondylitis. CDR3 in DNA: TGCGCCAGCAGCTTGGCCCCGGCCACTTCAGATACGCAGTATTTT. Protein product: CASSLAPATSDTQYF.